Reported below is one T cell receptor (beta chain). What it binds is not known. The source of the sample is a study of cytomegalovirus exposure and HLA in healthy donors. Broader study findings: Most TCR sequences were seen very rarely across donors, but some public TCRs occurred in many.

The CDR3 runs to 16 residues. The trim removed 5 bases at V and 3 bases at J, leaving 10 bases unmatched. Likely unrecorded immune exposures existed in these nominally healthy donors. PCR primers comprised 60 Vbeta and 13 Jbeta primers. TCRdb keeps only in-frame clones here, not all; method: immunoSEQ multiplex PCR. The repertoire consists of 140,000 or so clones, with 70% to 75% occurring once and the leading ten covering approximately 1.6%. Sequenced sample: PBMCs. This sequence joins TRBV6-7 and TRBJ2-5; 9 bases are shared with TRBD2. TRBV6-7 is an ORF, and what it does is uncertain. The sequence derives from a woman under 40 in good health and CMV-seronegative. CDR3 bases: TGTGCCAGCAGTGGCGGACTAGCGACGGGAGAAGAGACCCAGTACTTC. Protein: CASSGGLATGEETQYF.